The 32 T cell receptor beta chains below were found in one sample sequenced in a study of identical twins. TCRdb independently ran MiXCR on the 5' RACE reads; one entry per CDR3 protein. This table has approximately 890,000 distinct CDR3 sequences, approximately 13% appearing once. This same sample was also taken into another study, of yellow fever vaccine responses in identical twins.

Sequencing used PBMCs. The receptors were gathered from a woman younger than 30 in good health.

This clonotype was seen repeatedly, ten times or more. CDR3 loop: CASSQARLDIGELFF. The CDR3 DNA is TGTGCCAGCAGCCAAGCTCGGCTAGACATCGGGGAGCTGTTTTTT. The chain couples TRBV3-1 to TRBJ2-2; D call uncertain. Trimming pared 1 base from V and 7 bases from J, leaving 13 bases between. This CDR3 spans 15 amino acids. Germline V gene data show CDR1 as LGHDT and CDR2 as YNNKEL (reference sequence).

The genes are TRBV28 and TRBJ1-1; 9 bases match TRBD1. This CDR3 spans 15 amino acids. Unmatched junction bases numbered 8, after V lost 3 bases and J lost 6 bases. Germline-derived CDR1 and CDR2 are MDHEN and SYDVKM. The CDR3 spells CASSFSDRGIAEAFF. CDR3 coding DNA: TGTGCCAGCAGTTTTTCGGACAGGGGAATCGCTGAAGCTTTCTTT.

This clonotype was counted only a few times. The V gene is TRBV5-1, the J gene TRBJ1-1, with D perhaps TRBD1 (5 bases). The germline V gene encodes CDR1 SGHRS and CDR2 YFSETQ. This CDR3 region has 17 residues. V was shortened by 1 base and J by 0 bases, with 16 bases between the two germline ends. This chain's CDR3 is CASSLPGVSRMNTEAFF. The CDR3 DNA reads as TGCGCCAGCAGCTTGCCGGGGGTTAGCAGGATGAACACTGAAGCTTTCTTT.

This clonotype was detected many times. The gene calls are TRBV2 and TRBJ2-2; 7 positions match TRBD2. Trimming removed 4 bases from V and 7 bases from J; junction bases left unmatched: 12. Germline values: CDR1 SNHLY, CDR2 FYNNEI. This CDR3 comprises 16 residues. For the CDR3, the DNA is TGTGCCAGCAGTGCGATTAGCGGGTTATCGAGCGGGGAGCTGTTTTTT. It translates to CASSAISGLSSGELFF.

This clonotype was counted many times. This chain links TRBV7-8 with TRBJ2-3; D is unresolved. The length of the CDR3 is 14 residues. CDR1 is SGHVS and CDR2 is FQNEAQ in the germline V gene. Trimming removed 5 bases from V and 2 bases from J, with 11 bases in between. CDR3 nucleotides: TGTGCCAGCAGCCGCTCCTCTTTCACAGATACGCAGTATTTT. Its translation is CASSRSSFTDTQYF. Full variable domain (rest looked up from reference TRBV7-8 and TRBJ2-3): GAGVSQSPRYKVAKRGQDVALRCDPISGHVSLFWYQQALGQGPEFLTYFQNEAQLDKSGLPSDRFFAERPEGSVSTLKIQRTQQEDSAVYLCASSRSSFTDTQYFGPGTRLTVL.

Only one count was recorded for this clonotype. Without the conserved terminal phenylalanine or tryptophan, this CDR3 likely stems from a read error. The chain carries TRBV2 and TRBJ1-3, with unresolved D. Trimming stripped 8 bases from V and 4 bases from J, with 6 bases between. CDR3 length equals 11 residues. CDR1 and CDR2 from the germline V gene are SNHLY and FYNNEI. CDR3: CASLGGNTIYL. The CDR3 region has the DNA TGTGCCAGCCTCGGCGGAAACACCATATATTTA.

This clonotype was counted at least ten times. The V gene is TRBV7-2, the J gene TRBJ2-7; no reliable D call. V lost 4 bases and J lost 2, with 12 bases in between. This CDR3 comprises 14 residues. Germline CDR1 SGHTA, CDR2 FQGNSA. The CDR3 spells CASSSQGTAYEQYF. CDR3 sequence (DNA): TGTGCCAGCAGCTCCCAAGGCACAGCCTACGAGCAGTACTTC.

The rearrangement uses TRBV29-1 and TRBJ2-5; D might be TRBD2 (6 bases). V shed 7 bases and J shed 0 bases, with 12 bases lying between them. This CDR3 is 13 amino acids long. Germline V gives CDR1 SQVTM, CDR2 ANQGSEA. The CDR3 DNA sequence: TGCAGCGCTCGGGGGATATACCAAGAGACCCAGTACTTC. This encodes CSARGIYQETQYF.

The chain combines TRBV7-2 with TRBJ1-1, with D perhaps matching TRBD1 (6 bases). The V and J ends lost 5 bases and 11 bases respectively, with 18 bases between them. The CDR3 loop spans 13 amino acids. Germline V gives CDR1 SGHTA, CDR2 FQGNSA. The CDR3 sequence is CASSPKQTGKAFF. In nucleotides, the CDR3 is TGTGCCAGCAGCCCAAAGCAAACAGGGAAGGCTTTCTTT.

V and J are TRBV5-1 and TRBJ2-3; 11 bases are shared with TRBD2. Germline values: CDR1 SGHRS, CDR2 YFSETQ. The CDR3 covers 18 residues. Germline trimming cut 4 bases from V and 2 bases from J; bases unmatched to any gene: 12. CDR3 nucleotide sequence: TGCGCCAGCAGCACCGCCCCTTTACTAGCGGGGGCCACAGATACGCAGTATTTT. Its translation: CASSTAPLLAGATDTQYF.

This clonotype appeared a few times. The CDR3 is CATKTRTNTEAFF. CDR3 DNA sequence: TGTGCCACCAAGACCAGAACGAACACTGAAGCTTTCTTT. The chain links TRBV6-1 to TRBJ1-1; D uncertain. This CDR3 spans 13 amino acids. Trimming removed 10 bases at V and 1 base at J, with 13 bases between. From germline, CDR1 is MNHNS and CDR2 SASEGT.

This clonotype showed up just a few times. The CDR3 is CATSKRAGGPNTQYF. The CDR3, as DNA: TGTGCCACCAGCAAGAGAGCGGGAGGGCCAAATACGCAGTATTTT. The chain links TRBV15 to TRBJ2-3, with 10 bases fitting TRBD2. Germline V gives CDR1 LNHNV, CDR2 YYDKDF (reference sequence). The CDR3 sequence is 15 residues long. The trim removed 4 bases at V and 7 bases at J, leaving 8 bases unmatched.

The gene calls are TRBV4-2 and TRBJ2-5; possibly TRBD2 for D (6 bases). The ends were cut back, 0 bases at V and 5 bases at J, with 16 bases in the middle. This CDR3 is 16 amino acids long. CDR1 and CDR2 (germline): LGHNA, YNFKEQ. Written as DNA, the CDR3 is TGTGCCAGCAGCCAAGACTACGGGGGAGTCAGGGAGACCCAGTACTTC. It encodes CASSQDYGGVRETQYF.

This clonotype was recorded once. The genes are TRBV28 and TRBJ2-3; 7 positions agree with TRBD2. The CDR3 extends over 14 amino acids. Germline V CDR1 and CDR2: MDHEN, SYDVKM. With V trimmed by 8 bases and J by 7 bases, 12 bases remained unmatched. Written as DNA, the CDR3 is TGTGCCAGCGTCCCTGGGGCTAGCGGATATACGCAGTATTTT. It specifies CASVPGASGYTQYF.

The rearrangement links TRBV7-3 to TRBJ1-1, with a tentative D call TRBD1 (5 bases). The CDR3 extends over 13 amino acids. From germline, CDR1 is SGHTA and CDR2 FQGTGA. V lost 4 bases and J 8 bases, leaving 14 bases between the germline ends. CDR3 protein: CASSSRDGAEAFF. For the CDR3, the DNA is TGTGCCAGCAGCTCCCGGGACGGGGCCGAAGCTTTCTTT.

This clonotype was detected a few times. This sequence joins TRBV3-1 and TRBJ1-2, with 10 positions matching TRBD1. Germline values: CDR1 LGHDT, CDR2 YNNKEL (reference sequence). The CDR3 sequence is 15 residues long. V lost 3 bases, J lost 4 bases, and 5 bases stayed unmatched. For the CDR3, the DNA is TGTGCCAGCAGCCATTCGGACAGGGGGATCTATGGCTACACCTTC. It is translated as CASSHSDRGIYGYTF. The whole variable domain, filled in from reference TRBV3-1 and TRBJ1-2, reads DTAVSQTPKYLVTQMGNDKSIKCEQNLGHDTMYWYKQDSKKFLKIMFSYNNKELIINETVPNRFSPKSPDKAHLNLHINSLELGDSAVYFCASSHSDRGIYGYTFGSGTRLTVV.

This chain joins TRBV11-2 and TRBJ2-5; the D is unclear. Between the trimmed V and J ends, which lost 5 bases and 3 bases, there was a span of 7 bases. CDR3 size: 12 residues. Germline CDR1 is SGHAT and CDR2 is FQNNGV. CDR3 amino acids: CASSNGKETQYF. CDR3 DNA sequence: TGTGCCAGCAGCAACGGAAAAGAGACCCAGTACTTC. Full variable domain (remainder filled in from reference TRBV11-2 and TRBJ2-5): EAGVAQSPRYKIIEKRQSVAFWCNPISGHATLYWYQQILGQGPKLLIQFQNNGVVDDSQLPKDRFSAERLKGVDSTLKIQPAKLEDSAVYLCASSNGKETQYFGPGTRLLVL.

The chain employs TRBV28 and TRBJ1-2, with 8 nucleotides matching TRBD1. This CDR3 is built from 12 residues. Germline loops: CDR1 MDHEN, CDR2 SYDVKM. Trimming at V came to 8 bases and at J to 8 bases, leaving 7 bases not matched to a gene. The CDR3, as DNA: TGTGCCAGCCTCCGAACAGGGGGAGGCTACACCTTC. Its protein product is CASLRTGGGYTF.

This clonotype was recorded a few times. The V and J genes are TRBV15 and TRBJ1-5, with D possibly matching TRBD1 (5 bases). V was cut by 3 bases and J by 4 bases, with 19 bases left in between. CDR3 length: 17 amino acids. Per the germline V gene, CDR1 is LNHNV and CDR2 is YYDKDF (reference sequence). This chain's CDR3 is CATSSGTGTGKNQPQHF. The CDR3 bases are TGTGCCACCAGCAGCGGAACCGGGACGGGTAAGAATCAGCCCCAGCATTTT.

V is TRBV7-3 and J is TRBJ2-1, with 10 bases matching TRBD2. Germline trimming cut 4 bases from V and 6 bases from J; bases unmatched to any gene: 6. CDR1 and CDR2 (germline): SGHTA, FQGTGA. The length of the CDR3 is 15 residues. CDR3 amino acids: CASSSGTSAFNEQFF. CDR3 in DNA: TGTGCCAGCAGCTCCGGGACTAGCGCTTTCAATGAGCAGTTCTTC.

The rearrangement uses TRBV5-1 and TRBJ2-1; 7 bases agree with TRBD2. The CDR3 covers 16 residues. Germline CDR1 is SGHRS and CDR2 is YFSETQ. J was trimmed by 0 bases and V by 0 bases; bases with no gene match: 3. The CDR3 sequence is CASSLVPGGSYNEQFF. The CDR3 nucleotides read TGCGCCAGCAGCTTGGTGCCGGGGGGCTCCTACAATGAGCAGTTCTTC.

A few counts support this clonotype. CDR3 DNA: TGTGCCAGCAGCCCGGGGGGGGGCTCGAGCTCCTACAATGAGCAGTTCTTC. This translates into CASSPGGGSSSYNEQFF. The J gene is TRBJ2-1, the V gene TRBV12-3 or TRBV12-4, with 8 bases that match TRBD2. V dropped 6 bases and J dropped 0; count of bases not matched to a gene: 10. There are 17 residues in the CDR3.

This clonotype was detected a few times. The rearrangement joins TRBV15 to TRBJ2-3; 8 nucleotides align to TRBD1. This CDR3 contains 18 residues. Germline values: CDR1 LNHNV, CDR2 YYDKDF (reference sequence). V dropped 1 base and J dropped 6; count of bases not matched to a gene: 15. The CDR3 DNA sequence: TGTGCCACCAGCAGAGGGGCAGGGGGCGTCCAGAGTTTTGATACGCAGTATTTT. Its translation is CATSRGAGGVQSFDTQYF. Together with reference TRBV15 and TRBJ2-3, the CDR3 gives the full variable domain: DAMVIQNPRYQVTQFGKPVTLSCSQTLNHNVMYWYQQKSSQAPKLLFHYYDKDFNNEADTPDNFQSRRPNTSFCFLDIRSPGLGDTAMYLCATSRGAGGVQSFDTQYFGPGTRLTVL.

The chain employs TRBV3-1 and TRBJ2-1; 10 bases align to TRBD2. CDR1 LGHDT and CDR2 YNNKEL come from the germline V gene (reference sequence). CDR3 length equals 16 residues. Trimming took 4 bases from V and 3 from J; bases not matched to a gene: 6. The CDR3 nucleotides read TGTGCCAGCAGCCGAAAACTAGCGGGGTTCTACAATGAGCAGTTCTTC. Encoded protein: CASSRKLAGFYNEQFF.

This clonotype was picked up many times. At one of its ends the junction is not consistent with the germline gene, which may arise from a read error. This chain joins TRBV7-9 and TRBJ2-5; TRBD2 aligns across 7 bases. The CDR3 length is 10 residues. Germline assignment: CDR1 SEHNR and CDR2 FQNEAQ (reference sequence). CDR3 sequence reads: CATVGDYPNF. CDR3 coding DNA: TGTGCCACGGTGGGGGACTATCCCAACTTC.

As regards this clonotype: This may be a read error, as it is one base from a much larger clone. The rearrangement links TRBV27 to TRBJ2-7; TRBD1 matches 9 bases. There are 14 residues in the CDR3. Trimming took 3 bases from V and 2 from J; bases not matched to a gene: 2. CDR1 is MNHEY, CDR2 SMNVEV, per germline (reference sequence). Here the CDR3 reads CASSFRTGAYEQYF. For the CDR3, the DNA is TGTGCCAGCAGTTTCCGGACAGGGGCCTACGAGCAGTACTTC.

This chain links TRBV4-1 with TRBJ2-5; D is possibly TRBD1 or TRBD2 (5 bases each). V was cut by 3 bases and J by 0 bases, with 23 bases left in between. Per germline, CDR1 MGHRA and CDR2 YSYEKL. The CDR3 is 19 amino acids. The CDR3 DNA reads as TGCGCCAGCAGCCACCCCCAGTCAGGAGGAGACAGCCACCAAGAGACCCAGTACTTC. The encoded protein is CASSHPQSGGDSHQETQYF.

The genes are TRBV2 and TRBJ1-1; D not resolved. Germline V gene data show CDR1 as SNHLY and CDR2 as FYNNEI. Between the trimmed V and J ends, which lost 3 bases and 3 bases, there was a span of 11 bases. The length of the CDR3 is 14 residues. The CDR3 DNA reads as TGTGCCAGCAGTGAGGCTGGGCGGTACACTGAAGCTTTCTTT. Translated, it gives CASSEAGRYTEAFF.

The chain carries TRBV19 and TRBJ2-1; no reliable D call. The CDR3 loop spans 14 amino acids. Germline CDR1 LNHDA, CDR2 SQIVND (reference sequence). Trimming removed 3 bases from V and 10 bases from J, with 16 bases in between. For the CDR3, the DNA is TGTGCCAGTAGTATCTTAAATACAGTCGGGGAGCAGTTCTTC. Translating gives CASSILNTVGEQFF.

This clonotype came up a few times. CDR3 region: CASSLAAGAVSPLHF. The CDR3 DNA sequence: TGTGCCAGCAGCTTGGCGGCAGGGGCGGTTTCACCCCTCCACTTT. The V call is TRBV5-5, the J call TRBJ1-6; TRBD1 might be the D (6 bases). The CDR3 runs 15 residues. Germline CDR1 SGHKS, CDR2 YYEKEE (reference sequence). V lost 0 bases to trimming and J lost 9 bases, with 13 bases between them.

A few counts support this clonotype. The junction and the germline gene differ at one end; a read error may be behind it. The CDR3 DNA sequence: TGTGCCAGCAGCAGAGAGGAGAAAACCAGCAAGTATTTT. This codes for CASSREEKTSKYF. The chain combines TRBV12-3 or TRBV12-4 with TRBJ1-5; D is unclear. The CDR3 length is 13 residues.

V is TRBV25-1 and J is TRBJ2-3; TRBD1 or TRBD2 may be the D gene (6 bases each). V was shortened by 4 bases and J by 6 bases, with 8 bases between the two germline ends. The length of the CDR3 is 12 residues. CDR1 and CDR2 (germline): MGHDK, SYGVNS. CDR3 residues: CASSGRGDTQYF. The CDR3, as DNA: TGTGCCAGCAGTGGGAGGGGGGATACGCAGTATTTT. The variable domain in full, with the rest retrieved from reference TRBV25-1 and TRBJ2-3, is EADIYQTPRYLVIGTGKKITLECSQTMGHDKMYWYQQDPGMELHLIHYSYGVNSTEKGDLSSESTVSRIRTEHFPLTLESARPSHTSQYLCASSGRGDTQYFGPGTRLTVL.